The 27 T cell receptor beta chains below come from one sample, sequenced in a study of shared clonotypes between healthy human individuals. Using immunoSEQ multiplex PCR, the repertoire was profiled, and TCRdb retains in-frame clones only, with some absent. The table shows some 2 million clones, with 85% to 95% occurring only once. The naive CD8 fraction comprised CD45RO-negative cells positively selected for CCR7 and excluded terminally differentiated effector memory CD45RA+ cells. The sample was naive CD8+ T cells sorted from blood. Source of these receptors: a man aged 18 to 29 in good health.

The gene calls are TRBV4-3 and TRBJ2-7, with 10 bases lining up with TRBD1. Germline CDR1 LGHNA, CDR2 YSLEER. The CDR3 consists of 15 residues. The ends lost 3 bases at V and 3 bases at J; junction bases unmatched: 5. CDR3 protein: CASSQGTGVNYEQYF. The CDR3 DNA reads TGCGCCAGCAGCCAGGGGACAGGGGTAAACTACGAGCAGTACTTC.

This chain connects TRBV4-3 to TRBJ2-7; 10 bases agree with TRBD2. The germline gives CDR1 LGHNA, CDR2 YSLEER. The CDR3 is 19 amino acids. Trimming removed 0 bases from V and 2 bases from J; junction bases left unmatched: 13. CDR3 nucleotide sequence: TGCGCCAGCAGCCAAGAATTTCCTAGCGGGAGAGATGTTGCCTACGAGCAGTACTTC. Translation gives CASSQEFPSGRDVAYEQYF.

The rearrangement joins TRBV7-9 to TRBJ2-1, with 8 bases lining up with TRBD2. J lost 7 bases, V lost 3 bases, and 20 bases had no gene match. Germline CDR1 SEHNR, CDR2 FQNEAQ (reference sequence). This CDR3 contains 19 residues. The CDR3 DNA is TGTGCCAGCAGCTTCACAGGGCCTCAAGCGGGGGAGCGGAGAAATGAGCAGTTCTTC. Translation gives CASSFTGPQAGERRNEQFF.

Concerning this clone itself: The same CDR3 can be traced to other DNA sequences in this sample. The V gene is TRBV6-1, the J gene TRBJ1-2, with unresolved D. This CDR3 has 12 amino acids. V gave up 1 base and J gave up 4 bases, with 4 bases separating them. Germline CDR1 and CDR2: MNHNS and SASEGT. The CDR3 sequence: CASSEGSYGYTF. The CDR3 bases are TGTGCCAGCAGTGAAGGGAGCTATGGCTACACCTTC.

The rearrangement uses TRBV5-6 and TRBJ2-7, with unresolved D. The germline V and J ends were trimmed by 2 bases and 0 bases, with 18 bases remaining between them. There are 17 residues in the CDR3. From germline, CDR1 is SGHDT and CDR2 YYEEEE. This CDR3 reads CASSLGNPLISSYEQYF. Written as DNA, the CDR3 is TGTGCCAGCAGCTTAGGGAACCCCCTGATAAGCTCCTACGAGCAGTACTTC.

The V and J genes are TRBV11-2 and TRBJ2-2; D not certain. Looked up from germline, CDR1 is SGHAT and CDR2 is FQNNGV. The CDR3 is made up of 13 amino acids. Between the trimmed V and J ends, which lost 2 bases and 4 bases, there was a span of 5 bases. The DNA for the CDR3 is TGTGCCAGCAGCTTATTCGTCACCGGGGAGCTGTTTTTT. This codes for CASSLFVTGELFF.

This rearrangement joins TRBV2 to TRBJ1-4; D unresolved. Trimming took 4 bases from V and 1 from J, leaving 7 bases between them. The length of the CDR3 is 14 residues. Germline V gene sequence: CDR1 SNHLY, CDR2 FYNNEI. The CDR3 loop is CASSVGRTNEKLFF. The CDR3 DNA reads TGTGCCAGCAGTGTGGGGAGAACTAATGAAAAACTGTTTTTT. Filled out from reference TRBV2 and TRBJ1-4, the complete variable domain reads EPEVTQTPSHQVTQMGQEVILRCVPISNHLYFYWYRQILGQKVEFLVSFYNNEISEKSEIFDDQFSVERPDGSNFTLKIRSTKLEDSAMYFCASSVGRTNEKLFFGSGTQLSVL.

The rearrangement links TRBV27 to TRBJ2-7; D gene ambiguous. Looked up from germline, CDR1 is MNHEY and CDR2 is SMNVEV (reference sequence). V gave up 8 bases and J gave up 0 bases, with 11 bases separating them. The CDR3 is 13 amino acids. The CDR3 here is CASGYRSSYEQYF. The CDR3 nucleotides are TGTGCCAGCGGGTACAGAAGCTCCTACGAGCAGTACTTC.

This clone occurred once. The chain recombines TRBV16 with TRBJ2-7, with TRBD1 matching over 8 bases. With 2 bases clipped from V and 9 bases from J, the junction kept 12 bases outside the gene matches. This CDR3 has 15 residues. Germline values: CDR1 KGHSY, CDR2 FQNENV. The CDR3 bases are TGTGCCAGCAGCCAAATCCTCCAGGGGGCCTTTGGGCAGTACTTC. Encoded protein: CASSQILQGAFGQYF.

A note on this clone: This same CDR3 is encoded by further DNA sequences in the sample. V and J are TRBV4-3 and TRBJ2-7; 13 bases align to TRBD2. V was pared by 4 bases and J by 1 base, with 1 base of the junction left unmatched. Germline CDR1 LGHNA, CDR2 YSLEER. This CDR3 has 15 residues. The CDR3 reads CASSPGLAGSYEQYF. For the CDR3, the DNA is TGCGCCAGCAGCCCGGGACTAGCGGGATCCTACGAGCAGTACTTC.

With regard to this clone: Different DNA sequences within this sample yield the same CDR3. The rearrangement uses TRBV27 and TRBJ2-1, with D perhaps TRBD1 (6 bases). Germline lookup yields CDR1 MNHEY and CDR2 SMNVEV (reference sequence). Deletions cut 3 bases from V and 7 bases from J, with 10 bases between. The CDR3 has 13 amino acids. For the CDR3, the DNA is TGTGCCAGCAGTTTCTCTCAGGGGAATGAGCAGTTCTTC. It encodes CASSFSQGNEQFF.

CDR3 sequence: CAWSAVQDSPLHF. The CDR3 coding sequence is TGTGCCTGGAGTGCAGTACAGGATTCACCCCTCCACTTT. This chain links TRBV30 with TRBJ1-6, with D possibly being TRBD1 (5 bases). The V end was cut by 1 base, the J end by 8 bases, with 9 bases between. This CDR3 comprises 13 residues. The germline V gene encodes CDR1 GTSNPN and CDR2 SVGIG (reference sequence). Supplemented by reference TRBV30 and TRBJ1-6, the full variable domain reads SQTIHQWPATLVQPVGSPLSLECTVEGTSNPNLYWYRQAAGRGLQLLFYSVGIGQISSEVPQNLSASRPQDRQFILSSKKLLLSDSGFYLCAWSAVQDSPLHFGNGTRLTVT.

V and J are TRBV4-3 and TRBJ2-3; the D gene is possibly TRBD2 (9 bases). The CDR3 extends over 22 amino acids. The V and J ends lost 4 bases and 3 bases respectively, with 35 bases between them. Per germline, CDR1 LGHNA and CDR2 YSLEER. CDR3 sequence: CASSPTGGGSGSDIWVTDTQYF. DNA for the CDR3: TGCGCCAGCAGCCCCACAGGGGGGGGTAGCGGGAGTGATATTTGGGTGACAGATACGCAGTATTTT.

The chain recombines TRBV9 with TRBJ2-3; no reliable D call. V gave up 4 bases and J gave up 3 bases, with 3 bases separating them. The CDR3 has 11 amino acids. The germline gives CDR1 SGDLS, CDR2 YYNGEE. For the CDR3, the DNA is TGTGCCAGCAGCTATACAGATACGCAGTATTTT. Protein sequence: CASSYTDTQYF.

CDR3 sequence reads: CSVEIDLYNEQFF. In DNA, the CDR3 is TGCAGCGTTGAGATCGACCTCTACAATGAGCAGTTCTTC. V usage is TRBV29-1 and J usage is TRBJ2-1; D remains ambiguous. This CDR3 has 13 amino acids. V was clipped by 3 bases and J by 3 bases, with 9 bases between them. CDR1 is SQVTM and CDR2 is ANQGSEA in the germline V gene.

CDR3: CASSPWTGRSGYTF. In nucleotides, the CDR3 is TGTGCCAGCAGTCCCTGGACAGGGCGGAGTGGCTACACCTTC. This rearrangement joins TRBV28 to TRBJ1-2; TRBD1 aligns across 8 bases. The CDR3 sequence is 14 residues long. Germline CDR1 reads MDHEN; CDR2 reads SYDVKM. The junction had 9 bases not matched to a gene; V was cut back by 5 bases and J by 7 bases.

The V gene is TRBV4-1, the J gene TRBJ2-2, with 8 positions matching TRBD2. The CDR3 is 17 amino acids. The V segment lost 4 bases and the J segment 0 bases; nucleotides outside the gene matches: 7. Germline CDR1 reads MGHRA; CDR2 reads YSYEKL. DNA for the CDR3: TGCGCCAGCAGCCTCAGCCCGGGACTAGCGAACACCGGGGAGCTGTTTTTT. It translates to CASSLSPGLANTGELFF.

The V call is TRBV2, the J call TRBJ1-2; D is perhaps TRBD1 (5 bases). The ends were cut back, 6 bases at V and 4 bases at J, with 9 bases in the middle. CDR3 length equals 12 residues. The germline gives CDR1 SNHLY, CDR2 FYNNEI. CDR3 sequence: CASSDRIYGYTF. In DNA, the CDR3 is TGTGCCAGCAGCGACAGAATCTATGGCTACACCTTC.

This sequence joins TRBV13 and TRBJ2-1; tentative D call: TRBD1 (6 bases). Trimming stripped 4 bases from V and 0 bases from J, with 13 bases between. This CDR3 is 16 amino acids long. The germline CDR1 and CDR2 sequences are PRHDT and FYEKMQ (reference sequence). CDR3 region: CASSSRDTFSYNEQFF. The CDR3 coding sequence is TGTGCCAGCAGCTCCCGGGACACCTTCTCCTACAATGAGCAGTTCTTC. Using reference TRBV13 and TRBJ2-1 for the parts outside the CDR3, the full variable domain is AAGVIQSPRHLIKEKRETATLKCYPIPRHDTVYWYQQGPGQDPQFLISFYEKMQSDKGSIPDRFSAQQFSDYHSELNMSSLELGDSALYFCASSSRDTFSYNEQFFGPGTRLTVL.

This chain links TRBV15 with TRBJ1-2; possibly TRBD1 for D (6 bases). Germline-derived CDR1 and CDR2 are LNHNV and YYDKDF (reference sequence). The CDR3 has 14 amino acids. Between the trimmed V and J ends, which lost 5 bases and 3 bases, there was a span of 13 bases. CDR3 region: CATSGYRDDYGYTF. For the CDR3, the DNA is TGTGCCACCAGCGGGTACAGGGACGACTATGGCTACACCTTC. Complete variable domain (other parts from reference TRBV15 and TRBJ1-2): DAMVIQNPRYQVTQFGKPVTLSCSQTLNHNVMYWYQQKSSQAPKLLFHYYDKDFNNEADTPDNFQSRRPNTSFCFLDIRSPGLGDTAMYLCATSGYRDDYGYTFGSGTRLTVV.

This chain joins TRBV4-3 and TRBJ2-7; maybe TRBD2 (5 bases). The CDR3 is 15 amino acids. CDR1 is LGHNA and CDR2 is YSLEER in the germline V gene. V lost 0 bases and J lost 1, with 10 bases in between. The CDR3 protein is CASSQEEGPSYEQYF. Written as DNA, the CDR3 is TGCGCCAGCAGCCAAGAAGAGGGCCCATCCTACGAGCAGTACTTC.

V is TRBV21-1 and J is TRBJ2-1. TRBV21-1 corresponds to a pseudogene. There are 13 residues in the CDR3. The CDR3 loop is CASSGEPYNEQFF. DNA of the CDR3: TGTGCCAGCAGCGGGGAACCCTACAATGAGCAGTTCTTC.

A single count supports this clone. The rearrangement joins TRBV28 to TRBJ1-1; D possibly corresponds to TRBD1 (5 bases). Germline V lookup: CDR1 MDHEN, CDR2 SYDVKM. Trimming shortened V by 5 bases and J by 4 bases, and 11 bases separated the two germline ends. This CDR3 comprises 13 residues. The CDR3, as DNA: TGTGCCAGCAGTAAGGGACGAAGCACTGAAGCTTTCTTT. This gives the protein CASSKGRSTEAFF. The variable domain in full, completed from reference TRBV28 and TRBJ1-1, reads DVKVTQSSRYLVKRTGEKVFLECVQDMDHENMFWYRQDPGLGLRLIYFSYDVKMKEKGDIPEGYSVSREKKERFSLILESASTNQTSMYLCASSKGRSTEAFFGQGTRLTVV.

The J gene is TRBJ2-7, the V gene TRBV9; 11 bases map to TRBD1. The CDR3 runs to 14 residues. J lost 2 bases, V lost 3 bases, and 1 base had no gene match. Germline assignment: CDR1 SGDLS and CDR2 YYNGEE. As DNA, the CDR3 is TGTGCCAGCAGCGGGACAGGGGGCGCCTACGAGCAGTACTTC. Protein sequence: CASSGTGGAYEQYF.

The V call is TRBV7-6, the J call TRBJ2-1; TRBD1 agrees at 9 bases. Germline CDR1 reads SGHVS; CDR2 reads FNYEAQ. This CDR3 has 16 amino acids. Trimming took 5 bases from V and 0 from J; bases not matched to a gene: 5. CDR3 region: CASSQGQGGSYNEQFF. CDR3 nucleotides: TGTGCCAGCAGCCAGGGACAGGGCGGCTCCTACAATGAGCAGTTCTTC.

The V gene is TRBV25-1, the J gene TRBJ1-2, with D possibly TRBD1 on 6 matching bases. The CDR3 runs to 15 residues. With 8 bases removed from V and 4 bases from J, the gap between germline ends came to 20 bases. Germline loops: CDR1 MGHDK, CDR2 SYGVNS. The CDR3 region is CASSTRDTSFYGYTF. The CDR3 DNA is TGTGCCAGCTCTACCAGGGACACCTCCTTCTATGGCTACACCTTC.

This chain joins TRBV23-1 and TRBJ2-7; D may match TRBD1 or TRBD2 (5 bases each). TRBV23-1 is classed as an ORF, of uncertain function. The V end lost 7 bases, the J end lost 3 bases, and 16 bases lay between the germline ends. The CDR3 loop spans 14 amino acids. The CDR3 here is CASIRDAMSYEQYF. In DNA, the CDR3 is TGCGCCAGCATCCGGGACGCAATGAGCTACGAGCAGTACTTC.